The sequence of this T cell receptor (beta chain) was determined in a study of radiotherapy plus CTLA-4 blockade in lung cancer. General study points: Some TCR clones had been derived from tumors. These clones expanded in peripheral blood after radiotherapy plus ipilimumab.

The ends were cut back, 3 bases at V and 2 bases at J, with 18 bases in the middle. There are 17 residues in the CDR3. Germline CDR1 WNHNN, CDR2 SYGVQD (reference sequence). With regard to this clone: Its antigen is not identified.

Profiling relied on immunoSEQ multiplex PCR, and the TCRdb table lists in-frame clones only, not all of them. The top ten hold approximately 7.5% of the sample, which has about 31,000 clones, about 72% seen once. The sequences come from peripheral blood, collected from a patient treated with radiotherapy plus ipilimumab. The chain links TRBV10-1 to TRBJ2-3; D may match TRBD1 or TRBD2 (6 bases each). The sequence was collected from a human donor with non-small cell lung cancer who had stable disease on radiotherapy plus ipilimumab. CDR3: CASSEGRGPVVTDTQYF. Written as DNA, the CDR3 is TGCGCCAGCAGTGAAGGACGGGGGCCGGTCGTCACAGATACGCAGTATTTT.